This T cell receptor (beta chain) was sequenced during a study of a mutant IDH1 vaccine in newly diagnosed glioma. The data were produced by immunoSEQ multiplex PCR, yet TCRdb's version contains in-frame clones alone and is incomplete. The sample yields tens of thousands of clones, 80% to 90% seen once. The time point here: week 47, end of study. Doses consisted of 300 ug of mutant IDH1 20-mer peptide each, paired with topical imiquimod. Eight vaccine injections were given to patients in weeks 1, 3, 5, 7, 11, 15, 19 and 23. The length of the CDR3 is 14 residues. Germline V gene lookup returns CDR1 SGHDT and CDR2 YYEEEE. Study-wide findings and caveats: It seemed that pseudoprogression was not linked to changes in the top peripheral T cell clonotypes.

As regards this clone: Its antigen is unknown. Its ends do not fully match the called genes, so a read error is possible.

The material sequenced was PBMCs, taken from a glioma patient whose treatment included an IDH1 peptide vaccine. The J gene is TRBJ2-3, the V gene TRBV5-6, with D possibly TRBD2 on 6 matching bases. The source of this sequence is a man aged 40-49 years with glioma. The CDR3 bases are TGTGCCAGCAGCGCGGGACCGAGCATAGATACGCAGTATTTT. The encoded protein is CASSAGPSIDTQYF.